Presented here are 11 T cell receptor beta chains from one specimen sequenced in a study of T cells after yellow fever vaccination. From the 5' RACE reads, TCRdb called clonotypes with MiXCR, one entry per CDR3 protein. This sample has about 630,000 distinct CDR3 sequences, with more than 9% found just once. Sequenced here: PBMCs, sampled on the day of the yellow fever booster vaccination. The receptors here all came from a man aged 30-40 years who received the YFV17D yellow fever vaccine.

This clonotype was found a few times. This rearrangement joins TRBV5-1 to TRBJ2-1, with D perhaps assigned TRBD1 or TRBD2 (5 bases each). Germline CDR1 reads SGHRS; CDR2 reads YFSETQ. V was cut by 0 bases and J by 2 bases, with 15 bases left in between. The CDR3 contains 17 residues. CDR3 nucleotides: TGCGCCAGCAGCTTGGGGGGCTCTAGCTTAACCTACAATGAGCAGTTCTTC. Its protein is CASSLGGSSLTYNEQFF.

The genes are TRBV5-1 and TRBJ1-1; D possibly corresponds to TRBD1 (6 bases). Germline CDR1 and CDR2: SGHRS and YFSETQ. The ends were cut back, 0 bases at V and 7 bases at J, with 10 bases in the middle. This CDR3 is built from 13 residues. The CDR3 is CASSLAWTDEAFF. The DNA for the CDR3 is TGCGCCAGCAGCTTGGCCTGGACAGATGAAGCTTTCTTT.

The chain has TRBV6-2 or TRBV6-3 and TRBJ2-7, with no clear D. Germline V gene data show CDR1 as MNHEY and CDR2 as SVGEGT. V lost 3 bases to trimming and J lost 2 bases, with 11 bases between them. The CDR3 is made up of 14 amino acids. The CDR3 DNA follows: TGTGCCAGCAGTTATACCAGCGCCGCCTACGAGCAGTACTTC. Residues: CASSYTSAAYEQYF.

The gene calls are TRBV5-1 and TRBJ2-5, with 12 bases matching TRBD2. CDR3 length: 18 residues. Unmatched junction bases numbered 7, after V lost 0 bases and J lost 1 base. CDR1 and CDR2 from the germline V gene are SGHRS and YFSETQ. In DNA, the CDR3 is TGCGCCAGCAGCTTGGCCCTACTAGCGGGAGGTGGCCAAGAGACCCAGTACTTC. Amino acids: CASSLALLAGGGQETQYF.

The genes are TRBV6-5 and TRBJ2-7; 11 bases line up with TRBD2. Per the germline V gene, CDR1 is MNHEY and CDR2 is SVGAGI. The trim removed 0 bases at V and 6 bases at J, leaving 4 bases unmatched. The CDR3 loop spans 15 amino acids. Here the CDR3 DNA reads TGTGCCAGCAGTTACTCCCCCGGGACTAGCGGCGAGCAGTACTTC. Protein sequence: CASSYSPGTSGEQYF.

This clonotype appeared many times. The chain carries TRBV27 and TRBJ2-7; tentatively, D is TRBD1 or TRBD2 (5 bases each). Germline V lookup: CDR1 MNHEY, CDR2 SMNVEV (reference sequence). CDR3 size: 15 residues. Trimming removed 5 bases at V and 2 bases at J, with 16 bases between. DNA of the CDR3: TGTGCCAGCAGTGCCGGGACCTCAACAGCCTACGAGCAGTACTTC. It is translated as CASSAGTSTAYEQYF.

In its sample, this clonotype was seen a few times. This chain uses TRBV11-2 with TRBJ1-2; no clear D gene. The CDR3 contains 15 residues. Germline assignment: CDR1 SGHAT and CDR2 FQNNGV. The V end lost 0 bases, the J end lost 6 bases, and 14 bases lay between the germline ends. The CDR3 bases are TGTGCCAGCAGCTTAGAAATAAGCTCCGGGGATGGCTACACCTTC. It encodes CASSLEISSGDGYTF.

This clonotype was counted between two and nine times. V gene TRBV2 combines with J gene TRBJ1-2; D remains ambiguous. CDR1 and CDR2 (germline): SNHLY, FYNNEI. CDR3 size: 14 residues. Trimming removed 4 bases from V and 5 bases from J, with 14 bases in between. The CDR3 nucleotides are TGTGCCAGCAGTGTGCTTGGGCAGACATATGGCTACACCTTC. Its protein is CASSVLGQTYGYTF.

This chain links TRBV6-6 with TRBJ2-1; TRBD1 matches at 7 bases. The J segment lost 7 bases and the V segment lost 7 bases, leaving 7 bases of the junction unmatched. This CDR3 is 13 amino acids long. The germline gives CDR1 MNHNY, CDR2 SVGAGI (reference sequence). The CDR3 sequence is CASNPTGENEQFF. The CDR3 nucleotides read TGTGCCAGCAACCCAACAGGGGAGAATGAGCAGTTCTTC.

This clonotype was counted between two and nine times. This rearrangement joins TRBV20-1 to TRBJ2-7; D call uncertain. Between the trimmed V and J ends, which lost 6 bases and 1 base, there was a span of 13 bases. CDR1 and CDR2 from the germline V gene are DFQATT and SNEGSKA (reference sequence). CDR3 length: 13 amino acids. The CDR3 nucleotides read TGCAGTGCCCCCCGAAGGGAATCCTACGAGCAGTACTTC. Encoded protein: CSAPRRESYEQYF.

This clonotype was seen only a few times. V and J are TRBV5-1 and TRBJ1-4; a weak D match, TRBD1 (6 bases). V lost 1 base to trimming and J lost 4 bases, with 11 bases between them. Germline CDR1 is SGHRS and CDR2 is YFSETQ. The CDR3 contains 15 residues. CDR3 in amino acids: CASSLTAGVNEKLFF. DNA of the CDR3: TGCGCCAGCAGCTTGACGGCAGGGGTTAATGAAAAACTGTTTTTT.